The sequence of this TCR beta chain was determined in a study of shared clonotypes between healthy human individuals. Study-wide points: When compared with the clonotypes that were shared by all four sorted-subset donors, the non-shared clonotypes turned out to have lower generation probabilities.

In regard to this clone: Its target is not known.

For every subset, genomic DNA was evenly distributed across several immunoSEQ plates. The protocol was immunoSEQ multiplex PCR, while the TCRdb copy is restricted to in-frame clones and leaves out a portion. In the table there are over a million clones, about 98.5% of which are singletons. The CDR3 has 15 residues. Trimming stripped 11 bases from V and 0 bases from J, with 14 bases between. CDR1 is SNHLY, CDR2 FYNNEI, per germline. The source material was naive CD4+ T cells sorted from blood. Described subset: CD45RA+ positively selected. This TCR was recovered from a man younger than 45 in good health. The chain combines TRBV2 with TRBJ2-6, with a weak D call TRBD1 (5 bases). The CDR3 is CAFRPDSSGANVLTF. The CDR3 DNA reads TGTGCCTTCCGGCCCGACAGCTCTGGGGCCAACGTCCTGACTTTC.